This T cell receptor (beta chain) appears in the sequencing data of a study of T cells in narcolepsy. The germline CDR1 and CDR2 sequences are ENHRY and SYGVKD. This CDR3 region has 17 residues. V gave up 7 bases and J gave up 5 bases, with 27 bases separating them. This clone is a singleton in its sample. Using immunoSEQ multiplex PCR, the repertoire was profiled, and TCRdb retains in-frame clones only, with some absent. The sample gives 30,000 to 35,000 clones, around three quarters of which show up once; about 4% is in the top ten. The specimen sequenced was memory (CD45RA-) CD4+ T cells from blood. The gene calls are TRBV10-3 and TRBJ2-7; D may match TRBD1 or TRBD2 (6 bases each). The TCR sequence derives from a human donor in good health. The CDR3 sequence is CAIKPVDFGGQSDEQYF. CDR3 bases: TGTGCCATCAAGCCGGTCGACTTTGGGGGGCAGAGCGACGAGCAGTACTTC.